This T cell receptor beta chain emerged from a study of blood T cell repertoires in COVID-19 (dated by TCRdb to 2020 to 2021). Concerning the study at large: Collaborator samples came from the United States, Italy and Spain and covered acute and convalescent phases of COVID-19. The prospective study material was composed of cDNA or gDNA derived from T cells, B-cell-depleted T cells, or PBMCs. The dataset comprised deeply sampled blood TCRbeta repertoires from subjects exposed to, actively infected with, or recovered from COVID-19. The repertoires were made available in a free public database intended to serve as a resource for research on the immune response to SARS-CoV-2. The samples were drawn from the first 160 participants of the ongoing ImmuneRACE study and from 1,254 subjects provided by 6 global collaborators. Nearly every sample came with metadata listing a de-identified subject ID, COVID-19 status, age in years and sex. HLA class I and class II types, where available, came from metadata supplied by the sample provider rather than from assay-based typing. Overall study results and their limits: How much clinical and demographic metadata was included differed by source and by participant, and the metadata was provided uncurated.

The collaborating institutions used their own protocols to collect whole blood in K2EDTA tubes. For TCRbeta analysis, collaborators shipped samples as frozen whole blood, isolated PBMCs, or DNA extracted from either of those sample types. The germline V gene gives CDR1 as SGHRS and CDR2 as YFSETQ. The CDR3 measures 12 amino acids from cysteine to phenylalanine. Kept here is only the CDR3 DNA, which spans 36 bases and is read in frame from base 1. The germline ends are 4 bases apart after V is trimmed by 1 base and J by 4 bases. The immunoSEQ Assay, a bias-controlled multiplex PCR, was used to amplify TCRbeta CDR3 regions from genomic DNA. On the study's bioinformatics: Nucleated cell counts per sample were estimated from amplification of reference gene primers within the assay. Sequence reads were collapsed and filtered to measure the absolute abundance of every unique TCRbeta CDR3 rearrangement. For each sample, productive Simpson clonality was calculated as the square root of Simpson's diversity index across productive rearrangements. Not all clones reach the TCRdb copy of this immuneACCESS table, which keeps in-frame sequences only. Checked studies attribute under half of the gap to unresolved V genes and leave the rest unexplained. V, J and clone size are taken as reported in that table, and D and trimming were inferred from the DNA itself. The sample table contains just under 150,000 clones; only one count was recorded for over 65% of them. In total, the top ten clones hold roughly 4.9% of the sample.

In regard to this clone: The antigen this receptor binds is unknown. Per-nucleotide qualities are absent, and no much larger clonotype sits a single base away.

The sequencing sample was made of peripheral blood. The receptor comes from a human donor in a cohort sampled during active COVID-19. The rearrangement joined TRBV5-1 to TRBJ2-3; no D segment can be confidently identified. The CDR3 loop reads CASSLTPDTQYF. The DNA reads as follows: TGCGCCAGCAGCTTGACTCCAGATACGCAGTATTTT.